The rows below give T cell receptor beta chains drawn from one sample of a study of T cell repertoires in cytomegalovirus infection. Their antigens remain unidentified. TCRdb independently ran MiXCR on the reads; one entry per CDR3 protein. The data contain about 340,000 distinct CDR3 sequences, about 27% of them singletons. Sequences were derived from cultured PBMCs, sampled from culture after CMV antigen stimulation. These receptors all stem from a human donor in good health (CMV status not recorded). Some clones in this sample may be carry-over from other donors' samples. Each CDR3 is given with its conserved first and last residue. D genes are given only for firm matches. Expanded clones get a size class; other rows say once, few or many, or leave the size out.

J gene: TRBJ1-1
D gene: NA
clone size: few
V gene: TRBV24-1
CDR3 DNA: TGTGCCACCACCGGGGCAGGGGAGGAGTTACCTGAAGCTTTCTTT
CDR3 protein: CATTGAGEELPEAFF

J gene: TRBJ2-2
D gene: TRBD2
clone size: NA
V gene: TRBV25-1
CDR3 DNA: TGTGCCAGCAGTGAATATGCACGGGGGGGTACCGGGGAGCTGTTTTTT
CDR3 protein: CASSEYARGGTGELFF

J gene: TRBJ2-6
D gene: NA
clone size: few
V gene: TRBV10-3
CDR3 DNA: TGTGCCATCAGTGAGCCCTCTGGGGCCAACGTCCTGACTTTC
CDR3 protein: CAISEPSGANVLTF

J gene: TRBJ2-7
D gene: TRBD2
clone size: NA
V gene: TRBV11-2
CDR3 DNA: TGTGCCAGCAGCTACTCGACTAGCGGGGGAGCAGGTCTGTACTTC
CDR3 protein: CASSYSTSGGAGLYF

J gene: TRBJ2-1
D gene: TRBD2
clone size: NA
V gene: TRBV20-1
CDR3 DNA: TGCAGTCTCGGGGGGGGGACGGACAATGAGCAGTTCTTC
CDR3 protein: CSLGGGTDNEQFF

J gene: TRBJ1-5
D gene: NA
clone size: few
V gene: TRBV7-9
CDR3 DNA: TGTGCCAGCAGCTTAGGGGGGCAGCAGCCCCAGCATTTT
CDR3 protein: CASSLGGQQPQHF

J gene: TRBJ2-7
D gene: TRBD1
clone size: NA
V gene: TRBV7-3
CDR3 DNA: TGTGCCAGCAGCTTACAGGGGGCAGATTCCTACGAGCAGTACTTC
CDR3 protein: CASSLQGADSYEQYF

J gene: TRBJ2-1
D gene: TRBD2
clone size: NA
V gene: TRBV7-9
CDR3 DNA: TGTGCCAGCAGCTTTTTGGGACTAGCGGCTTACAATGAGCAGTTCTTC
CDR3 protein: CASSFLGLAAYNEQFF

J gene: TRBJ1-2
D gene: NA
clone size: NA
V gene: TRBV6-2/TRBV6-3
CDR3 DNA: TGTGCCAGCACGGGGAGTTTCAGCACTAACTATGGCTACACCTTC
CDR3 protein: CASTGSFSTNYGYTF

J gene: TRBJ2-7
D gene: TRBD2
clone size: NA
V gene: TRBV20-1
CDR3 DNA: TGCAGTGCTCTACGGGAGGGAGGAGGCAACGAGCAGTACTTC
CDR3 protein: CSALREGGGNEQYF

J gene: TRBJ1-2
D gene: NA
clone size: few
V gene: TRBV7-2
CDR3 DNA: TGTGCCAGCAGCTTCGAGGAATATGGCTACACCTTC
CDR3 protein: CASSFEEYGYTF

J gene: TRBJ1-5
D gene: NA
clone size: many
V gene: TRBV7-6
CDR3 DNA: TGTGCCAGCAGCTTAGGAGCTACCTACGGTCGGGGGGCCGATGGCAATCAGCCCCAGCATTTT
CDR3 protein: CASSLGATYGRGADGNQPQHF

J gene: TRBJ2-1
D gene: NA
clone size: NA
V gene: TRBV3-1
CDR3 DNA: TGTGCCAGCAGCCAAGCTGGGATTGAGCAGTTCTTC
CDR3 protein: CASSQAGIEQFF

J gene: TRBJ2-1
D gene: TRBD2
clone size: NA
V gene: TRBV2
CDR3 DNA: TGTGCCACATTTCCGGGACTAGCGGGAGGTGAGCAGTTCTTC
CDR3 protein: CATFPGLAGGEQFF

J gene: TRBJ2-1
D gene: NA
clone size: NA
V gene: TRBV30
CDR3 DNA: TGTGCCTGGGGATCGTGGCAGGCCTACAATGAGCAGTTCTTC
CDR3 protein: CAWGSWQAYNEQFF

J gene: TRBJ2-2
D gene: TRBD2
clone size: few
V gene: TRBV12-5
CDR3 DNA: TGTGCTAGTGGTTGGACGGGACTAGCGGGAGAGGAGCTGTTTTTT
CDR3 protein: CASGWTGLAGEELFF

J gene: TRBJ1-6
D gene: NA
clone size: NA
V gene: TRBV27
CDR3 DNA: TGTGCCAGCAGTTCCCAGGCCTATAATTCACCCCTCCACTTT
CDR3 protein: CASSSQAYNSPLHF

J gene: TRBJ2-7
D gene: NA
clone size: NA
V gene: TRBV28
CDR3 DNA: TGTGCCAGCAGTCCGACATTCAGCTCCTACGAGCAGTACTTC
CDR3 protein: CASSPTFSSYEQYF